Below are 12 T cell receptor beta chains sequenced from a single sample in a study of blood T cell repertoires in COVID-19. Here immunoSEQ multiplex PCR was the method, and the copy in TCRdb shows in-frame clones only, minus some. This table has more than 200,000 clones, under 90% appearing once. The sample comprised peripheral blood. Receptor source: a woman in her thirties or forties with active or convalescent COVID-19.

The V gene is TRBV18, the J gene TRBJ1-1; D not certain. The CDR3 loop spans 14 amino acids. The ends were cut back, 5 bases at V and 5 bases at J, with 15 bases in the middle. Per germline, CDR1 KGHSH and CDR2 LQKENI. CDR3 DNA sequence: TGTGCCAGCTCAGAACAAGGAGGTAGGACTGAAGCTTTCTTT. The encoded protein is CASSEQGGRTEAFF.

The rearrangement joins TRBV7-9 to TRBJ2-5, with a tentative D call TRBD2 (6 bases). The V gene lost 0 bases and the J gene lost 4 bases, with 12 bases spanning the gap. CDR3 size: 15 residues. Germline V gives CDR1 SEHNR, CDR2 FQNEAQ (reference sequence). DNA of the CDR3: TGTGCCAGCAGCTTAGCTCCGGGAGCCGGAGAGACCCAGTACTTC. This codes for CASSLAPGAGETQYF.

The chain carries TRBV2 and TRBJ1-4; the D gene is possibly TRBD1 (5 bases). Germline CDR1 SNHLY, CDR2 FYNNEI. The V end lost 6 bases, the J end lost 3 bases, and 14 bases lay between the germline ends. CDR3 length: 15 residues. The CDR3 nucleotides are TGTGCCAGCAGGGTAAACGACAGACCTAATGAAAAACTGTTTTTT. Amino acid sequence: CASRVNDRPNEKLFF.

The chain carries TRBV9 and TRBJ2-1, with TRBD2 matching 8 bases. In germline, CDR1 is SGDLS, CDR2 YYNGEE. With 7 bases clipped from V and 4 bases from J, the junction kept 10 bases outside the gene matches. The CDR3 covers 15 residues. DNA for the CDR3: TGTGCCAGCGCTACCTTAGCGGGACGATACAATGAGCAGTTCTTC. Translated, it gives CASATLAGRYNEQFF. Based on the CDR3 plus reference TRBV9 and TRBJ2-1, the full variable domain is DSGVTQTPKHLITATGQRVTLRCSPRSGDLSVYWYQQSLDQGLQFLIQYYNGEERAKGNILERFSAQQFPDLHSELNLSSLELGDSALYFCASATLAGRYNEQFFGPGTRLTVL.

The V call is TRBV2, the J call TRBJ1-5; a possible D gene is TRBD1 (5 bases). The CDR3 totals 17 residues. V was cut by 6 bases and J by 0 bases, with 18 bases left in between. Germline V gene data show CDR1 as SNHLY and CDR2 as FYNNEI. For the CDR3, the DNA is TGTGCCAGCAGCCTGGGCAGGGTAGGAACTAGCAATCAGCCCCAGCATTTT. The encoded protein is CASSLGRVGTSNQPQHF.

The chain combines TRBV7-8 with TRBJ2-7, with TRBD2 matching over 10 bases. V lost 5 bases, J lost 3 bases, and 4 bases stayed unmatched. Germline assignment: CDR1 SGHVS and CDR2 FQNEAQ. CDR3 size: 14 residues. The DNA of the CDR3 is TGTGCCAGCAGCAGGACTAGCGGCAGCTACGAGCAGTACTTC. Its translation is CASSRTSGSYEQYF. The variable domain in full, completed from reference TRBV7-8 and TRBJ2-7, reads GAGVSQSPRYKVAKRGQDVALRCDPISGHVSLFWYQQALGQGPEFLTYFQNEAQLDKSGLPSDRFFAERPEGSVSTLKIQRTQQEDSAVYLCASSRTSGSYEQYFGPGTRLTVT.

This chain joins TRBV5-1 and TRBJ2-7, with D perhaps matching TRBD1 (6 bases). Trimming removed 3 bases from V and 6 bases from J, with 19 bases in between. Germline V lookup: CDR1 SGHRS, CDR2 YFSETQ. This CDR3 has 15 amino acids. The CDR3 is CASSSGDTAEFEQYF. The CDR3, as DNA: TGCGCCAGCAGCTCCGGGGACACCGCAGAGTTCGAGCAGTACTTC. Based on the CDR3 plus reference TRBV5-1 and TRBJ2-7, the full variable domain is KAGVTQTPRYLIKTRGQQVTLSCSPISGHRSVSWYQQTPGQGLQFLFEYFSETQRNKGNFPGRFSGRQFSNSRSEMNVSTLELGDSALYLCASSSGDTAEFEQYFGPGTRLTVT.

V and J are TRBV6-4 and TRBJ2-1; 9 bases fit TRBD1. The CDR3 consists of 15 residues. Trimming removed 4 bases from V and 9 bases from J; junction bases left unmatched: 10. In germline, CDR1 is MRHNA, CDR2 SNTAGT. CDR3 DNA: TGTGCCAGCAGTGTGTCGGACAGGGGAAACGGTGAGCAGTTCTTC. Translation gives CASSVSDRGNGEQFF.

The genes are TRBV19 and TRBJ1-5; D remains ambiguous. V was clipped by 2 bases and J by 3 bases, with 8 bases between them. This CDR3 is 14 amino acids long. Germline V gene sequence: CDR1 LNHDA, CDR2 SQIVND (reference sequence). CDR3 coding DNA: TGTGCCAGTAGTATAAACAGTTTCAATCAGCCCCAGCATTTT. It codes for CASSINSFNQPQHF.

Only one count was recorded for this clone. The chain joins TRBV7-9 to TRBJ1-4; D not certain. The CDR3 extends over 15 amino acids. Germline values: CDR1 SEHNR, CDR2 FQNEAQ (reference sequence). Trimming stripped 5 bases from V and 8 bases from J, with 18 bases between. As DNA, the CDR3 is TGTGCCAGCAGCGTAGACGGTGATAGTTGGGAAAAACTGTTTTTT. Amino acid sequence: CASSVDGDSWEKLFF.

This clone was observed a few times. The CDR3 sequence: CASSLYNEQFF. The DNA of the CDR3 is TGTGCCAGCAGCCTCTACAATGAGCAGTTCTTC. The chain employs TRBV27 and TRBJ2-1; unclear D gene. Germline loops: CDR1 MNHEY, CDR2 SMNVEV (reference sequence). V was cut by 6 bases and J by 3 bases, with 3 bases left in between. CDR3 length: 11 amino acids.

V usage is TRBV24-1 and J usage is TRBJ1-2, with TRBD1 matching 9 bases. The CDR3 sequence is 15 residues long. Germline assignment: CDR1 KGHDR and CDR2 SFDVKD. J lost 8 bases, V lost 3 bases, and 9 bases had no gene match. CDR3 coding DNA: TGTGCCACCAGTGATCGGGACAGGGTGGGCTACGGCTACACCTTC. The encoded protein is CATSDRDRVGYGYTF.